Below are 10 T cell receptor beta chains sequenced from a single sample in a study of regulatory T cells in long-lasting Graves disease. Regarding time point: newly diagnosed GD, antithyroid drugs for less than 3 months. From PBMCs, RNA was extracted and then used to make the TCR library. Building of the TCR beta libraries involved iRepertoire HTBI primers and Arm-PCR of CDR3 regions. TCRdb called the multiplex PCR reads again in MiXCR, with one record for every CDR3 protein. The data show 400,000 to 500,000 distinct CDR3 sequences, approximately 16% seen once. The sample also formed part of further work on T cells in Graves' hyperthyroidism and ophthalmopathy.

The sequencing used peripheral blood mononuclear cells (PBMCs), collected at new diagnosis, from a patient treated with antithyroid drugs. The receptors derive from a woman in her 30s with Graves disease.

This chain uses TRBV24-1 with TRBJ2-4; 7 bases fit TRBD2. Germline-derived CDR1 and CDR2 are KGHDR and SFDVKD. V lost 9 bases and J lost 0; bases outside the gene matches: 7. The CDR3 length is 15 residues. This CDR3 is CATGLAEKAKNIQYF. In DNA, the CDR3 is TGTGCCACCGGTCTAGCGGAAAAAGCCAAAAACATTCAGTACTTC.

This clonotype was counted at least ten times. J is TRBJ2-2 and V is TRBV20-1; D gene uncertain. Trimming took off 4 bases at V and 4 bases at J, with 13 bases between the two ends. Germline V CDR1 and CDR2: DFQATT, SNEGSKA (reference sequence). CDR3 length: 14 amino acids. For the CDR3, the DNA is TGCAGTGCTAACGTCCCAAGAAGCACCGGGGAGCTGTTTTTT. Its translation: CSANVPRSTGELFF.

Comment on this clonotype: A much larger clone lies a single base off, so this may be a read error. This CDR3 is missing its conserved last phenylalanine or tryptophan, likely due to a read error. CDR3 protein: CASSSGHANTEAFL. CDR3 DNA: TGTGCCAGCAGCTCCGGACACGCGAACACTGAAGCTTTCCTT. This chain connects TRBV7-8 to TRBJ1-1; possibly TRBD1 for D (5 bases). Trimming pared 4 bases from V and 1 base from J, leaving 10 bases between. CDR3 length equals 14 residues. Germline V lookup: CDR1 SGHVS, CDR2 FQNEAQ.

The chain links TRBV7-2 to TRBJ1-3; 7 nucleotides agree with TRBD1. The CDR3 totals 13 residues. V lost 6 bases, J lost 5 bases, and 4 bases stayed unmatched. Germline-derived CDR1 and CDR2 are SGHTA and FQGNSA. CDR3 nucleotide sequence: TGTGCCAGCAGTTGGGACAGAAGAAACACCATATATTTT. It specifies CASSWDRRNTIYF.

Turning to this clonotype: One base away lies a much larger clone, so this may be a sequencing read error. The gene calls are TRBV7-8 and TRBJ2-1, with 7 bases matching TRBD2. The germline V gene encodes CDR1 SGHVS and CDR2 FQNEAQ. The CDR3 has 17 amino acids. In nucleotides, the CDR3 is TGTGCCAGCAGCTTAGCGGGGGGGACTCCTATCTACAGTGAGCAGTTCTTC. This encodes CASSLAGGTPIYSEQFF.

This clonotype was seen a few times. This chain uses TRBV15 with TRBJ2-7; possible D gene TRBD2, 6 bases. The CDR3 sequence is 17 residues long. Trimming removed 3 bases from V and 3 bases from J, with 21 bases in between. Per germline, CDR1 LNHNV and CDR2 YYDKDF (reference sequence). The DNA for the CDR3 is TGTGCCACCAGCAGGAGGGTCTCGGGACTCATAAACTACGAGCAGTACTTC. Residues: CATSRRVSGLINYEQYF.

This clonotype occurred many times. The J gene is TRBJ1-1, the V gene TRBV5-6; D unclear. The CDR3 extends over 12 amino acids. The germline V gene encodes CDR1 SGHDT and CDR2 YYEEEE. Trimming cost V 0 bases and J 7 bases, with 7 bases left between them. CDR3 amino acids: CASSLVEFEAFF. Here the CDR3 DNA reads TGTGCCAGCAGCTTGGTAGAGTTTGAAGCTTTCTTT. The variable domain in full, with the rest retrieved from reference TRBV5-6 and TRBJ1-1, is DAGVTQSPTHLIKTRGQQVTLRCSPKSGHDTVSWYQQALGQGPQFIFQYYEEEERQRGNFPDRFSGHQFPNYSSELNVNALLLGDSALYLCASSLVEFEAFFGQGTRLTVV.

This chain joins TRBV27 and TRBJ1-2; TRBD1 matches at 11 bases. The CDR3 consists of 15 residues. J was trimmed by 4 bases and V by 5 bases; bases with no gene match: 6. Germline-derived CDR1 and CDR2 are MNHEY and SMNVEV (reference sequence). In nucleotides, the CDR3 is TGTGCCAGCAGTCCTGGGACAGGGGGTATCTATGGCTACACCTTC. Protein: CASSPGTGGIYGYTF.

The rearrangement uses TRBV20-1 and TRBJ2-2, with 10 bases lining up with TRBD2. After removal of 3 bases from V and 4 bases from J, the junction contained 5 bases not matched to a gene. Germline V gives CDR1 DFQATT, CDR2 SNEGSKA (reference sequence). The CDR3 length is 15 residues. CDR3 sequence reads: CSASLAGGITGELFF. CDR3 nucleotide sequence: TGCAGTGCTAGCTTAGCGGGAGGAATCACCGGGGAGCTGTTTTTT.

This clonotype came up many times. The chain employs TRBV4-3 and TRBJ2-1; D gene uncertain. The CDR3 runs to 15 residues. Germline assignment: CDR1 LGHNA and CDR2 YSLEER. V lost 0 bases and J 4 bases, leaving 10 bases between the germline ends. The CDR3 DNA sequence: TGCGCCAGCAGCCAAGATCCTGTGGGTTACAATGAGCAGTTCTTC. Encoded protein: CASSQDPVGYNEQFF.